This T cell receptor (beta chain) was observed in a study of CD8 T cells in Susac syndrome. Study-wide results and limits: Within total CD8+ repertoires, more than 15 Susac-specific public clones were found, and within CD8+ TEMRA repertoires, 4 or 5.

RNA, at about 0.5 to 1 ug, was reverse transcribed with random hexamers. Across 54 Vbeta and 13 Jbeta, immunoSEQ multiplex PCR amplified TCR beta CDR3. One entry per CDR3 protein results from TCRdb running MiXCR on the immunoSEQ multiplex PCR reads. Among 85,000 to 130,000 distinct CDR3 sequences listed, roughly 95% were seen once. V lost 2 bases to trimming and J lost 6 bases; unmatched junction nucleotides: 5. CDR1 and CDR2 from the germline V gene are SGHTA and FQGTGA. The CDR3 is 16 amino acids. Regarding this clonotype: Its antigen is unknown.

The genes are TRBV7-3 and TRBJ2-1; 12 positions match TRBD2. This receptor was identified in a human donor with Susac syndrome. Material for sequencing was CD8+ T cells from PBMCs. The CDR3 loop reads CASSLSPSGGGNEQFF. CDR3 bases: TGTGCCAGCAGCTTATCCCCTAGCGGGGGGGGCAATGAGCAGTTCTTC.